A single sample is the source of the 4 T cell receptor beta chains below, sequenced in a study of identical twins. TCRdb passed the 5' RACE reads through MiXCR, listing each CDR3 protein once. In the table there are 1.5 million to 2 million distinct CDR3 sequences, roughly a third of which are singletons. The sequenced sample consisted of cord blood. Receptor source: a newborn girl in good health.

The rearrangement joins TRBV25-1 to TRBJ2-3; 9 nucleotides line up with TRBD1. The CDR3 covers 17 residues. Germline values: CDR1 MGHDK, CDR2 SYGVNS. The V segment lost 0 bases and the J segment 0 bases; nucleotides outside the gene matches: 4. CDR3 sequence (DNA): TGTGCCAGCAGTGAATATAGGGGGACAGGGAGCACAGATACGCAGTATTTT. It codes for CASSEYRGTGSTDTQYF.

V usage is TRBV20-1 and J usage is TRBJ2-7; 7 bases agree with TRBD1. V lost 6 bases, J lost 3 bases, and 8 bases stayed unmatched. CDR3 length: 13 amino acids. Germline V gives CDR1 DFQATT, CDR2 SNEGSKA (reference sequence). CDR3 sequence (DNA): TGCAGTGCCGCTACCGACAGGGACTACGAGCAGTACTTC. The encoded protein is CSAATDRDYEQYF.

The rearrangement uses TRBV20-1 and TRBJ2-5; D might be TRBD2 (6 bases). Germline values: CDR1 DFQATT, CDR2 SNEGSKA (reference sequence). The germline V and J ends were trimmed by 5 bases and 5 bases, with 12 bases remaining between them. This CDR3 comprises 12 residues. CDR3 sequence reads: CSAETSSETQYF. The CDR3 DNA follows: TGCAGTGCTGAGACTAGTTCCGAGACCCAGTACTTC.

The V and J genes are TRBV4-2 and TRBJ2-1; D is undetermined. The end of the DNA is better explained by TRBJ2-7, so the J call may be wrong. The CDR3 covers 14 residues. Per germline, CDR1 LGHNA and CDR2 YNFKEQ. The CDR3 DNA follows: TGTGCCAGCAGCCAAGTGCTCCACTACAATGAGCAGTACTTC. Translating it yields CASSQVLHYNEQYF.